These T cell receptor beta chains were read from a single sample in a study of T cell changes during pregnancy in multiple sclerosis. Here immunoSEQ multiplex PCR was the method, and the copy in TCRdb shows in-frame clones only, minus some. The sample lists nearly 110,000 clones; roughly 90% were seen once. The specimen comprised peripheral blood, sampled after pregnancy. These receptors all come from a female donor with multiple sclerosis, enrolled in a pregnancy study. The CDR3 runs from the conserved cysteine through the conserved F or W. D genes are given only for firm matches. Size tells how often a clone was seen (once, few, many) or the class of an expanded clone, and some rows leave it out.

CDR3 protein: CASSYSVTGTIATQYF
CDR3 DNA: TGTGCCAGCAGTTACTCGGTGACAGGTACGATCGCTACGCAGTATTTT
D gene: NA
clone size: NA
V gene: TRBV6-5
J gene: TRBJ2-3

CDR3 protein: CASSVDRQDTQYF
CDR3 DNA: TGTGCCAGCAGCGTAGACAGACAAGATACGCAGTATTTT
D gene: NA
clone size: NA
V gene: TRBV9
J gene: TRBJ2-3

CDR3 protein: CAWSVDSGRIEQYF
CDR3 DNA: TGTGCCTGGAGTGTCGATAGCGGGAGAATCGAGCAGTACTTC
D gene: TRBD2
clone size: NA
V gene: TRBV30
J gene: TRBJ2-7

CDR3 protein: CASSPGLHLANTGELFF
CDR3 DNA: TGCGCCAGCAGCCCGGGACTGCACCTGGCGAACACCGGGGAGCTGTTTTTT
D gene: NA
clone size: NA
V gene: TRBV5-1
J gene: TRBJ2-2

CDR3 protein: CASSGSGQGTEKLFF
CDR3 DNA: TGTGCCAGCAGTGGGTCGGGACAGGGTACTGAAAAACTGTTTTTT
D gene: TRBD1
clone size: NA
V gene: TRBV2
J gene: TRBJ1-4

CDR3 protein: CASSSSGSGPYEQYF
CDR3 DNA: TGCGCCAGCAGCTCGTCGGGCAGCGGGCCCTACGAGCAGTACTTC
D gene: NA
clone size: NA
V gene: TRBV4-1
J gene: TRBJ2-7

CDR3 protein: CASSAQPTVTGELFF
CDR3 DNA: TGTGCCAGCAGCGCCCAGCCGACAGTAACCGGGGAGCTGTTTTTT
D gene: NA
clone size: NA
V gene: TRBV7-9
J gene: TRBJ2-2

CDR3 protein: CASSAELAGAGELFF
CDR3 DNA: TGTGCCAGCAGCGCGGAACTAGCGGGAGCCGGGGAGCTGTTTTTT
D gene: TRBD2
clone size: NA
V gene: TRBV9
J gene: TRBJ2-2

CDR3 protein: CASSQGGNTEAFF
CDR3 DNA: TGTGCCAGCAGCCAGGGAGGGAACACTGAAGCTTTCTTT
D gene: NA
clone size: once
V gene: TRBV5-4
J gene: TRBJ1-1

CDR3 protein: CASSLDPGNYEQYF
CDR3 DNA: TGTGCCAGCAGCTTAGATCCGGGGAACTACGAGCAGTACTTC
D gene: NA
clone size: NA
V gene: TRBV11-2
J gene: TRBJ2-7

CDR3 protein: CASSLAQGVSEAFF
CDR3 DNA: TGCGCCAGCAGCTTAGCCCAGGGGGTGTCTGAAGCTTTCTTT
D gene: TRBD1
clone size: NA
V gene: TRBV5-1
J gene: TRBJ1-1

CDR3 protein: CASSLGTFADTQYF
CDR3 DNA: TGTGCCAGCAGCTTGGGGACTTTCGCAGATACGCAGTATTTT
D gene: NA
clone size: NA
V gene: TRBV5-4
J gene: TRBJ2-3

CDR3 protein: CASSPWEDFQETQYF
CDR3 DNA: TGTGCCAGCAGCCCCTGGGAGGACTTTCAAGAGACCCAGTACTTC
D gene: NA
clone size: NA
V gene: TRBV7-6
J gene: TRBJ2-5

CDR3 protein: CASSLDQRLAGLSYNEQFF
CDR3 DNA: TGTGCCAGCAGCTTAGATCAGAGACTAGCGGGATTGTCCTACAATGAGCAGTTCTTC
D gene: TRBD2
clone size: NA
V gene: TRBV11-2
J gene: TRBJ2-1

CDR3 protein: CASSFQGITEAFF
CDR3 DNA: TGTGCCAGCAGTTTCCAGGGTATCACTGAAGCTTTCTTT
D gene: NA
clone size: NA
V gene: TRBV28
J gene: TRBJ1-1

CDR3 protein: CASSHQGERTDTQYF
CDR3 DNA: TGCGCCAGCAGCCATCAGGGGGAGCGCACAGATACGCAGTATTTT
D gene: TRBD1
clone size: NA
V gene: TRBV5-1
J gene: TRBJ2-3

CDR3 protein: CASSLSLGTQYF
CDR3 DNA: TGTGCCAGCAGCTTAAGCCTCGGGACCCAGTACTTC
D gene: NA
clone size: NA
V gene: TRBV7-2
J gene: TRBJ2-5

CDR3 protein: CASSQEGGENTEAFF
CDR3 DNA: TGTGCCAGCAGCCAAGAAGGGGGGGAGAACACTGAAGCTTTCTTT
D gene: NA
clone size: once
V gene: TRBV14
J gene: TRBJ1-1

CDR3 protein: CASSLPGGYEKLFF
CDR3 DNA: TGTGCCAGCAGCTTGCCAGGGGGCTATGAAAAACTGTTTTTT
D gene: TRBD1
clone size: NA
V gene: TRBV7-9
J gene: TRBJ1-4

CDR3 protein: CALGGRMNTEAFF
CDR3 DNA: TGTGCCTTGGGGGGGCGGATGAACACTGAAGCTTTCTTT
D gene: NA
clone size: NA
V gene: TRBV30
J gene: TRBJ1-1

CDR3 protein: CASSSQGATNEKLFF
CDR3 DNA: TGTGCCAGCAGTTCACAGGGGGCGACTAATGAAAAACTGTTTTTT
D gene: TRBD1
clone size: NA
V gene: TRBV28
J gene: TRBJ1-4

CDR3 protein: CASSYSEGPGNTIYF
CDR3 DNA: TGTGCCAGCAGTTACTCGGAGGGTCCTGGAAACACCATATATTTT
D gene: NA
clone size: NA
V gene: TRBV6-7
J gene: TRBJ1-3

CDR3 protein: CASRRTGTNTGELFF
CDR3 DNA: TGTGCCAGCAGGAGGACAGGGACGAACACCGGGGAGCTGTTTTTT
D gene: TRBD1
clone size: NA
V gene: TRBV2
J gene: TRBJ2-2

CDR3 protein: CASNGDRDNSPLHF
CDR3 DNA: TGTGCCAGCAATGGGGACAGGGACAATTCACCCCTCCACTTT
D gene: TRBD1
clone size: NA
V gene: TRBV6-1
J gene: TRBJ1-6

CDR3 protein: CASTQVGLDDNEQFF
CDR3 DNA: TGTGCCAGCACTCAGGTGGGACTGGATGACAATGAGCAGTTCTTC
D gene: NA
clone size: NA
V gene: TRBV27
J gene: TRBJ2-1

CDR3 protein: CASSERGPRSSPLHF
CDR3 DNA: TGTGCCAGCTCCGAGAGGGGGCCTCGAAGTTCACCCCTCCACTTT
D gene: TRBD1
clone size: few
V gene: TRBV6-5
J gene: TRBJ1-6

CDR3 protein: CASRTGTYSDTQYF
CDR3 DNA: TGTGCCAGCAGAACCGGGACTTACTCAGATACGCAGTATTTT
D gene: NA
clone size: once
V gene: TRBV11-2
J gene: TRBJ2-3

CDR3 protein: CASSRTSGPYEQYF
CDR3 DNA: TGTGCCAGCAGTCGGACTAGCGGCCCCTACGAGCAGTACTTC
D gene: TRBD2
clone size: NA
V gene: TRBV6-5
J gene: TRBJ2-7

CDR3 protein: CASSRRGGTGELFF
CDR3 DNA: TGTGCCAGTAGTAGGAGGGGTGGGACCGGGGAGCTGTTTTTT
D gene: NA
clone size: NA
V gene: TRBV19
J gene: TRBJ2-2

CDR3 protein: CATLSLAGSPNEQFF
CDR3 DNA: TGTGCCACCCTCTCACTAGCGGGCTCGCCCAATGAGCAGTTCTTC
D gene: TRBD2
clone size: NA
V gene: TRBV10-3
J gene: TRBJ2-1

CDR3 protein: CASSVAGTESYGYTF
CDR3 DNA: TGTGCCAGCAGCGTAGCCGGGACAGAGAGCTATGGCTACACCTTC
D gene: TRBD1
clone size: NA
V gene: TRBV9
J gene: TRBJ1-2

CDR3 protein: CASSVGMAGGPYEQYF
CDR3 DNA: TGTGCCAGCAGCGTAGGTATGGCGGGGGGGCCCTACGAGCAGTACTTC
D gene: TRBD2
clone size: once
V gene: TRBV9
J gene: TRBJ2-7

CDR3 protein: CASSVKTGITEAFF
CDR3 DNA: TGTGCCAGCAGTGTAAAGACAGGGATCACTGAAGCTTTCTTT
D gene: TRBD1
clone size: NA
V gene: TRBV6-1
J gene: TRBJ1-1

CDR3 protein: CAWETGGNSPLHF
CDR3 DNA: TGTGCCTGGGAGACAGGGGGTAATTCACCCCTCCACTTT
D gene: TRBD1
clone size: NA
V gene: TRBV30
J gene: TRBJ1-6

CDR3 protein: CASSFRGQGTEAFF
CDR3 DNA: TGTGCCAGCAGCTTCAGGGGGCAGGGCACTGAAGCTTTCTTT
D gene: TRBD1
clone size: NA
V gene: TRBV5-8
J gene: TRBJ1-1

CDR3 protein: CASRSGTSGGYNEQFF
CDR3 DNA: TGTGCCAGCAGATCCGGGACTAGCGGGGGTTACAATGAGCAGTTCTTC
D gene: TRBD2
clone size: NA
V gene: TRBV28
J gene: TRBJ2-1

CDR3 protein: CASGTGDTDTQYF
CDR3 DNA: TGTGCTAGTGGTACAGGGGACACAGATACGCAGTATTTT
D gene: TRBD1
clone size: NA
V gene: TRBV12-5
J gene: TRBJ2-3

CDR3 protein: CASSVVVGRATNYGYTF
CDR3 DNA: TGTGCCAGCAGCGTAGTCGTGGGGAGGGCTACTAACTATGGCTACACCTTC
D gene: NA
clone size: NA
V gene: TRBV9
J gene: TRBJ1-2

CDR3 protein: CASSSRLAISTDTQYF
CDR3 DNA: TGTGCCAGCAGTTCCAGACTAGCCATCTCCACAGATACGCAGTATTTT
D gene: TRBD2
clone size: NA
V gene: TRBV27
J gene: TRBJ2-3

CDR3 protein: CASSIAAGETDTQYF
CDR3 DNA: TGTGCCAGTAGTATAGCTGCGGGAGAAACAGATACGCAGTATTTT
D gene: TRBD2
clone size: NA
V gene: TRBV19
J gene: TRBJ2-3

CDR3 protein: CASSFTGGPSRGDTQYF
CDR3 DNA: TGTGCCAGCAGTTTCACGGGAGGGCCCTCGAGGGGGGATACGCAGTATTTT
D gene: TRBD2
clone size: NA
V gene: TRBV28
J gene: TRBJ2-3

CDR3 protein: CASNEASGANVLTF
CDR3 DNA: TGTGCCAGCAACGAGGCCTCTGGGGCCAACGTCCTGACTTTC
D gene: NA
clone size: NA
V gene: TRBV6-6
J gene: TRBJ2-6

CDR3 protein: CAISDKGLNEKLFF
CDR3 DNA: TGTGCCATCAGTGATAAGGGGCTTAATGAAAAACTGTTTTTT
D gene: NA
clone size: NA
V gene: TRBV10-3
J gene: TRBJ1-4

CDR3 protein: CASSSPGTSGIRELFF
CDR3 DNA: TGTGCCAGCAGCTCTCCGGGGACTAGCGGGATTCGGGAGCTGTTTTTT
D gene: TRBD2
clone size: NA
V gene: TRBV5-4
J gene: TRBJ2-2

CDR3 protein: CASSEGEGGPFGGYTF
CDR3 DNA: TGTGCCAGCAGTGAAGGTGAAGGGGGCCCCTTTGGGGGCTACACCTTC
D gene: TRBD1
clone size: NA
V gene: TRBV6-1
J gene: TRBJ1-2

CDR3 protein: CAWSLMGGDQYF
CDR3 DNA: TGTGCCTGGAGTCTTATGGGGGGGGATCAGTACTTC
D gene: TRBD2
clone size: once
V gene: TRBV30
J gene: TRBJ2-4

CDR3 protein: CASSQGSLYTGELFF
CDR3 DNA: TGTGCCAGCAGCCAGGGGAGCCTATACACCGGGGAGCTGTTTTTT
D gene: NA
clone size: NA
V gene: TRBV13
J gene: TRBJ2-2

CDR3 protein: CASSSDYGYTF
CDR3 DNA: TGTGCCAGCAGCTCGGACTATGGCTACACCTTC
D gene: NA
clone size: NA
V gene: TRBV5-4
J gene: TRBJ1-2